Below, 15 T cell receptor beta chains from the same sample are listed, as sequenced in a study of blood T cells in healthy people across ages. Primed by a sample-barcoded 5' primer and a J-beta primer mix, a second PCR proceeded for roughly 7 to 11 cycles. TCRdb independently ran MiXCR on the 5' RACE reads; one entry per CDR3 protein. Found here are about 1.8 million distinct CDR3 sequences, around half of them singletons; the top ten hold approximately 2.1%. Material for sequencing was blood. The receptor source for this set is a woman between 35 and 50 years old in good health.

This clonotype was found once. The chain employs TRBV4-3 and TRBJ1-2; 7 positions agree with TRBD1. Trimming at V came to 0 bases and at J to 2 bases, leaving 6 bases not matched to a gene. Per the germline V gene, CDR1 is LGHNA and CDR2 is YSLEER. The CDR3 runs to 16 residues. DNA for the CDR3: TGCGCCAGCAGCCAAGAGGCACGGGGACAGAACTATGGCTACACCTTC. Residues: CASSQEARGQNYGYTF.

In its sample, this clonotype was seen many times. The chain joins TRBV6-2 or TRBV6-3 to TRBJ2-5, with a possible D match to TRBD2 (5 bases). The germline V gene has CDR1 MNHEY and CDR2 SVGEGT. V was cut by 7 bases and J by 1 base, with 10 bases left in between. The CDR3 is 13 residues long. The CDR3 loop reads CASKRASQETQYF. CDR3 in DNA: TGTGCCAGCAAGAGGGCATCCCAAGAGACCCAGTACTTC.

CDR3 in DNA: TGTGCCAGCAGTTCTCAGGGCGGGGAGCTGTTTTTT. Translated, it gives CASSSQGGELFF. The chain recombines TRBV12-3 or TRBV12-4 with TRBJ2-2, with D tentatively TRBD1 (5 bases). This CDR3 spans 12 amino acids. Trimming took off 4 bases at V and 7 bases at J, with 7 bases between the two ends.

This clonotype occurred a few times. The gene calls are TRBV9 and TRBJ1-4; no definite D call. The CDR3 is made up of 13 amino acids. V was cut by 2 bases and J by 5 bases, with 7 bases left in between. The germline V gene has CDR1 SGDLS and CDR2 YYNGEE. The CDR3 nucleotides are TGTGCCAGCAGCGTCAGAAGCAATGAAAAACTGTTTTTT. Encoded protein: CASSVRSNEKLFF.

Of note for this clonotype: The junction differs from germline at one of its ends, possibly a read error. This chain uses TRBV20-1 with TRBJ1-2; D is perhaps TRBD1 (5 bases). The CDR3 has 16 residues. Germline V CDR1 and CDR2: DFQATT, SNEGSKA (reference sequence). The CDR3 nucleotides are TGCAGTGCTACTTACGGTGGGACTAATTCTAACTGTGGCTACACCTTC. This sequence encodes CSATYGGTNSNCGYTF.

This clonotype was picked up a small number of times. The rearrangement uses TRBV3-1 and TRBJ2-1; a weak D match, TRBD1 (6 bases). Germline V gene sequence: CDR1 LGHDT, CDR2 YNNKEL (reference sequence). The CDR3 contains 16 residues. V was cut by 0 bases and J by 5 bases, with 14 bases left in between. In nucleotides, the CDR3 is TGTGCCAGCAGCCAAGACCTACAGGGCAACCACAATGAGCAGTTCTTC. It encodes CASSQDLQGNHNEQFF.

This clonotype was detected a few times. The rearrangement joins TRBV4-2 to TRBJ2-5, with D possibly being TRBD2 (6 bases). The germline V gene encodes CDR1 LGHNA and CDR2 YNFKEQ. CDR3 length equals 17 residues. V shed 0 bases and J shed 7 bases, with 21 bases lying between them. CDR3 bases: TGTGCCAGCAGCCAAGAGATCGGGACTTCGGTTACTGGGACCCAGTACTTC. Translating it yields CASSQEIGTSVTGTQYF.

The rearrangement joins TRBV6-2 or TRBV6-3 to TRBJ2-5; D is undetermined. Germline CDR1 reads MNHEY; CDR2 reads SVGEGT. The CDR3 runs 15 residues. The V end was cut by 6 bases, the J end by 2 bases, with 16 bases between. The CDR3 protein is CASSKNSIPQETQYF. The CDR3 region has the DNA TGTGCCAGCAGCAAAAACAGTATCCCGCAAGAGACCCAGTACTTC.

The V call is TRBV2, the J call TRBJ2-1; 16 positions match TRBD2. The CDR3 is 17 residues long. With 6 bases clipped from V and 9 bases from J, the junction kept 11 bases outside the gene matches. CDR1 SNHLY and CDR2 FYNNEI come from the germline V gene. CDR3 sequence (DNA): TGTGCCAGCAGCCTCAAGGGACTAGCGGGGGGGCGACGTGAGCAGTTCTTC. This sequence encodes CASSLKGLAGGRREQFF.

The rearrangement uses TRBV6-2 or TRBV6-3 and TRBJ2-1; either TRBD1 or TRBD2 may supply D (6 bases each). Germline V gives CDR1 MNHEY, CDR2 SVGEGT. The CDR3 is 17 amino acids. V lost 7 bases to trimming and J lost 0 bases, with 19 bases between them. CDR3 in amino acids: CASTTNRAGSSYNEQFF. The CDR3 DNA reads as TGTGCCAGCACCACTAACAGGGCGGGGAGCTCCTACAATGAGCAGTTCTTC.

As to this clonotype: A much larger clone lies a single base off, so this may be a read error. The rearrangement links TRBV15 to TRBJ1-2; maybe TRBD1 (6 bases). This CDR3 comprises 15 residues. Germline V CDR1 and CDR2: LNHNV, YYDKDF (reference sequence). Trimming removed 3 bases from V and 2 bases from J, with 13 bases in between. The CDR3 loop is CATSRAGTQNYGYTF. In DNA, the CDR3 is TGTGCCACCAGCAGGGCTGGGACACAGAACTATGGCTACACCTTC.

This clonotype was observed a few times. The CDR3 DNA sequence: TGTGCCAGCAGCGCGGGGCATAGCACAGATACGCAGTATTTT. Its protein is CASSAGHSTDTQYF. The chain combines TRBV7-2 with TRBJ2-3; a possible D gene is TRBD2 (6 bases). Germline V gene sequence: CDR1 SGHTA, CDR2 FQGNSA. The CDR3 has 14 amino acids. The V end was cut by 5 bases, the J end by 0 bases, with 9 bases between.

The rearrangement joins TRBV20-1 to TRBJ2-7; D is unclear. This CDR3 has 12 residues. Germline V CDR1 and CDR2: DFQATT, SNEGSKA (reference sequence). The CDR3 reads CSAVETHYEQYF. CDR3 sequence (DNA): TGCAGCGCAGTGGAAACTCACTACGAGCAGTACTTC.

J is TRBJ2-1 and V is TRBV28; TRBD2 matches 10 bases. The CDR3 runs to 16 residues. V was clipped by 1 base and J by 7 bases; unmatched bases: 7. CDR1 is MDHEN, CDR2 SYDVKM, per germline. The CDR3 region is CASSLLSGGVRNEQFF. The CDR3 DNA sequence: TGTGCCAGCAGTTTATTGAGCGGGGGGGTAAGGAATGAGCAGTTCTTC.

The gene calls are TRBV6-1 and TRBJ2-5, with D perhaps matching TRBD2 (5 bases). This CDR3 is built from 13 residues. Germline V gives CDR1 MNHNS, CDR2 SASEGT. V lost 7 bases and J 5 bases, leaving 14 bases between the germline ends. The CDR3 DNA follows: TGTGCCAGCAACCGGGGTTCCATTGAGACCCAGTACTTC. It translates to CASNRGSIETQYF.